This TCR beta chain originates from a study of CD8 T cells in ankylosing spondylitis (TCRdb year 2017). About the full investigation: To find TCR variants linked to disease, the study profiled T cell receptor beta repertoires in ankylosing spondylitis patients and healthy donors. Peripheral blood samples were taken, and synovial fluid was additionally collected from ankylosing spondylitis patients. In total, the full study cohort was made up of roughly 110 healthy donors and approximately 27 ankylosing spondylitis patients. Findings and caveats that apply to the study as a whole: The disease-linked clones showed a CD8+ phenotype and occurred at relatively low frequencies in peripheral blood. Significant enrichment of the disease-linked clones was reported in matched synovial fluid samples from ankylosing spondylitis patients. Blood from ankylosing spondylitis patients appeared to be characterized by a TCR beta motif composed of under ten highly homologous amino acid variants. Some TCR beta motif variants had previously been reported in synovial fluid and blood of reactive arthritis patients, which suggested common disease-initiation mechanisms.

This clonotype was recorded a few times. Its antigen specificity is not known. Base qualities were left out, and no much larger clone turns up one base away. Sequencing used an Illumina HiSeq 2500. TCR beta libraries were prepared by quantitative 5'-RACE with molecular barcodes. For the original study's pipeline: To identify disease-linked TCR variants, a new computational method was used, one built on a probabilistic model of VDJ rearrangement. Using fastp at Q25 and MiXCR, TCRdb reprocessed the public reads and kept productive beta chains. Rows with a matching CDR3 protein are joined into one entry that keeps the most common DNA and genes. TCRdb's processing, not the authors' own work, is the source of the V and J calls. The sample table shows 150,000 to 250,000 distinct CDR3 sequences, and 9.5% to 15% are seen once. The ten largest clones take up 16% of the sample. In the germline V gene, CDR1 corresponds to SQVTM and CDR2 to ANQGSEA. V loses 6 bases at its end and J loses 6 bases; junction bases beyond the gene matches: 12. The CDR3 goes from the cysteine to the phenylalanine over 15 residues. The entry retains the CDR3 DNA only, 45 bases that are in frame from base 1.

Sequencing was carried out using blood, either unsorted or a sorted T cell fraction (not recorded which). This sequence was found in a male donor with ankylosing spondylitis or in good health (not recorded which). The V gene is TRBV29-1 and the J gene is TRBJ2-1; the junction holds 9 bases that match TRBD2. The nucleotide sequence is TGCAGCGTCCCCATGATAGCGGGGGTTGGCAATGAGCAGTTCTTC. Its product reads: CSVPMIAGVGNEQFF.